The next 23 T cell receptor beta chains were all read from a single sample in a study of T cell repertoires in cytomegalovirus infection. TCRdb re-derived calls from the reads in MiXCR, one entry per CDR3 protein. The data hold some 920,000 distinct CDR3 sequences, with 31% observed a single time. Their antigen targets remain unknown. The sample was cultured CD8+ T cells from PBMCs, taken from culture after CMV antigen stimulation. All receptors come from a human donor in good health (CMV status not recorded). Some clones in this sample may be carry-over from other donors' samples.

In this sample, this clonotype turned up many times. The J gene is TRBJ1-1, the V gene TRBV6-1; D is ambiguous. CDR1 is MNHNS, CDR2 SASEGT, per germline. The V gene lost 8 bases and the J gene lost 1 base, with 2 bases spanning the gap. The CDR3 loop spans 10 amino acids. The CDR3 bases are TGTGCCAGCGGGAACACTGAAGCTTTCTTT. Its protein is CASGNTEAFF.

This clonotype has only a few counts. One end of the junction is discordant with germline, which a read error may explain. The chain has TRBV18 and TRBJ2-5; D is uncertain. The V gene's germline CDR1 is KGHSH and CDR2 LQKENI. CDR3 length: 12 residues. CDR3 region: CASSPEEEAQYF. The CDR3 DNA sequence: TGTGCCAGCTCACCAGAAGAAGAGGCCCAGTACTTC. The entire variable domain, with the rest obtained from reference TRBV18 and TRBJ2-5, is as follows: NAGVMQNPRHLVRRRGQEARLRCSPMKGHSHVYWYRQLPEEGLKFMVYLQKENIIDESGMPKERFSAEFPKEGPSILRIQQVVRGDSAAYFCASSPEEEAQYFGPGTRLLVL.

The rearrangement uses TRBV24-1 and TRBJ2-1, with D perhaps TRBD1 (6 bases). In germline, CDR1 is KGHDR, CDR2 SFDVKD. The CDR3 is made up of 14 amino acids. V lost 4 bases and J 8 bases, leaving 14 bases between the germline ends. The CDR3 bases are TGTGCCACCAGTGACCCAGGGGTTGGCGATGAGCAGTTCTTC. Protein sequence: CATSDPGVGDEQFF.

The V and J genes are TRBV7-7 and TRBJ1-6; D is uncertain. Germline V gene data show CDR1 as SSHAT and CDR2 as FNYEAQ (reference sequence). Trimming shortened V by 2 bases and J by 0 bases, and 11 bases separated the two germline ends. CDR3 length: 17 residues. The CDR3 here is CASSLYGGSSYNSPLHF. The CDR3 bases are TGTGCCAGCAGCTTATACGGCGGGAGCTCCTATAATTCACCCCTCCACTTT.

This chain joins TRBV12-5 and TRBJ1-6; 7 positions agree with TRBD1. With V trimmed by 5 bases and J by 7 bases, 8 bases remained unmatched. The CDR3 length is 15 residues. Germline lookup yields CDR1 LGHNT and CDR2 FRNRAP. CDR3 protein: CASGPGDRRNSPLHF. For the CDR3, the DNA is TGTGCTAGTGGTCCCGGGGACAGACGAAATTCACCCCTCCACTTT.

This clonotype has a single count. V and J are TRBV11-2 and TRBJ2-2; D gene unclear. V lost 10 bases to trimming and J lost 3 bases, with 6 bases between them. Germline values: CDR1 SGHAT, CDR2 FQNNGV. The CDR3 contains 11 residues. This chain's CDR3 is CANIHTGELFF. The CDR3 DNA follows: TGTGCCAACATCCACACCGGGGAGCTGTTTTTT.

The genes are TRBV4-3 and TRBJ2-3; 8 bases fit TRBD1. Germline lookup yields CDR1 LGHNA and CDR2 YSLEER. There are 13 residues in the CDR3. J lost 5 bases, V lost 4 bases, and 2 bases had no gene match. CDR3 sequence (DNA): TGCGCCAGCAGCCCGGACAGGGAAGATACGCAGTATTTT. Protein sequence: CASSPDREDTQYF.

The V gene is TRBV27, the J gene TRBJ2-1; unclear D gene. Germline lookup yields CDR1 MNHEY and CDR2 SMNVEV (reference sequence). V gave up 5 bases and J gave up 4 bases, with 15 bases separating them. This CDR3 is 15 amino acids long. This CDR3 reads CASSPQRKLYNEQFF. CDR3 nucleotides: TGTGCCAGCAGTCCACAGAGAAAACTGTACAATGAGCAGTTCTTC.

This clonotype was seen many times. This chain uses TRBV7-2 with TRBJ2-7, with 11 bases identical to TRBD1. This CDR3 contains 16 residues. The V gene end was trimmed by 3 bases and the J gene end by 2 bases; junction bases not matched to a gene: 6. Germline V gene lookup returns CDR1 SGHTA and CDR2 FQGNSA. CDR3 DNA sequence: TGTGCCAGCAGCTTCTCCCGGGACAGGGGGACCTACGAGCAGTACGTC. It yields the protein CASSFSRDRGTYEQYV.

This clonotype was recorded a few times. The CDR3 loop reads CASSEVVFVPDNSPLHF. As DNA, the CDR3 is TGTGCCAGCAGTGAAGTGGTGTTCGTTCCAGATAATTCACCCCTCCACTTT. The V call is TRBV2, the J call TRBJ1-6; D unresolved. The length of the CDR3 is 17 residues. The V gene lost 1 base and the J gene lost 5 bases, with 15 bases spanning the gap. Germline V gene sequence: CDR1 SNHLY, CDR2 FYNNEI.

The chain links TRBV9 to TRBJ2-1; D perhaps matches TRBD1 (6 bases). Germline V lookup: CDR1 SGDLS, CDR2 YYNGEE. This CDR3 has 15 residues. The V end was cut by 0 bases, the J end by 3 bases, with 10 bases between. The CDR3 region has the DNA TGTGCCAGCAGCGTAGGTGGGGGCGACTACAATGAGCAGTTCTTC. Its protein is CASSVGGGDYNEQFF.

V gene TRBV3-1 combines with J gene TRBJ2-7; D is possibly TRBD1 or TRBD2 (5 bases each). Trimming left V 1 base short and J 3 bases short, with 10 bases between. The CDR3 has 14 amino acids. The germline V gene has CDR1 LGHDT and CDR2 YNNKEL (reference sequence). The CDR3 region is CASSQVGTYYEQYF. The CDR3 DNA follows: TGTGCCAGCAGCCAAGTTGGGACCTACTACGAGCAGTACTTC.

The chain joins TRBV6-1 to TRBJ1-6; 7 bases fit TRBD1. From germline, CDR1 is MNHNS and CDR2 SASEGT. The J segment lost 8 bases and the V segment lost 4 bases, leaving 11 bases of the junction unmatched. This CDR3 is built from 16 residues. The CDR3 here is CASSVDRAGGYSPLHF. The CDR3 nucleotides are TGTGCCAGCAGTGTTGACAGGGCCGGGGGGTATTCACCCCTCCACTTT.

The table lists this clonotype with many counts. The chain carries TRBV7-6 and TRBJ2-7; tentative D call: TRBD2 (6 bases). Looked up from germline, CDR1 is SGHVS and CDR2 is FNYEAQ. The CDR3 totals 14 residues. Trimming stripped 0 bases from V and 5 bases from J, with 11 bases between. This CDR3 is CASSLAAGWHEQYF. CDR3 bases: TGTGCCAGCAGCTTAGCCGCGGGGTGGCACGAGCAGTACTTC.

This clonotype was observed a handful of times. The chain links TRBV6-6 to TRBJ2-3, with 10 bases lining up with TRBD2. Germline CDR1 MNHNY, CDR2 SVGAGI (reference sequence). The CDR3 covers 16 residues. With V trimmed by 2 bases and J by 5 bases, 7 bases remained unmatched. This chain's CDR3 is CASSYLTSGAGDTQYF. The CDR3 region has the DNA TGTGCCAGCAGTTACCTTACTAGCGGGGCAGGAGATACGCAGTATTTT.

This clonotype was observed a handful of times. This rearrangement joins TRBV19 to TRBJ2-1; D is ambiguous. Trimming took off 1 base at V and 8 bases at J, with 6 bases between the two ends. Germline V CDR1 and CDR2: LNHDA, SQIVND (reference sequence). This CDR3 is 12 amino acids long. In DNA, the CDR3 is TGTGCCAGTAGTATAGTAGGGTATGAGCAGTTCTTC. Protein: CASSIVGYEQFF.

The chain has TRBV7-9 and TRBJ2-1; D gene unclear. This CDR3 has 15 amino acids. The V gene's germline CDR1 is SEHNR and CDR2 FQNEAQ (reference sequence). V shed 2 bases and J shed 2 bases, with 10 bases lying between them. CDR3 DNA: TGTGCCAGCAGCTTACCTGAGAGTCCCTACAATGAGCAGTTCTTC. Protein: CASSLPESPYNEQFF.

The chain joins TRBV27 to TRBJ1-1; TRBD1 matches at 8 bases. Germline trimming cut 1 base from V and 0 bases from J; bases unmatched to any gene: 4. This CDR3 spans 16 amino acids. Germline V gene sequence: CDR1 MNHEY, CDR2 SMNVEV (reference sequence). The chain's CDR3 is CASSLFGQGMNTEAFF. CDR3 sequence (DNA): TGTGCCAGCAGTTTATTTGGACAGGGCATGAACACTGAAGCTTTCTTT.

The chain recombines TRBV20-1 with TRBJ2-4, with D maybe TRBD1 (6 bases). Trimming shortened V by 3 bases and J by 1 base, and 13 bases separated the two germline ends. Germline V gene data show CDR1 as DFQATT and CDR2 as SNEGSKA (reference sequence). The CDR3 runs 15 residues. The CDR3 DNA sequence: TGCAGTGCTAGCCTAAGAACAGGGGCCAAAAACATTCAGTACTTC. Protein sequence: CSASLRTGAKNIQYF.

The chain carries TRBV6-2 or TRBV6-3 and TRBJ2-1; TRBD1 matches 8 bases. Losses at the gene ends were 5 bases for V and 5 bases for J; bases not matched to a gene: 5. CDR1 and CDR2 from the germline V gene are MNHEY and SVGEGT. CDR3 length: 14 residues. CDR3 in amino acids: CASSRQGKDNEQFF. Here the CDR3 DNA reads TGTGCCAGCAGTCGACAGGGGAAGGACAATGAGCAGTTCTTC.

This clonotype was found a few times. V is TRBV27 and J is TRBJ2-1; no definite D call. The CDR3 runs to 13 residues. Trimming left V 8 bases short and J 2 bases short, with 10 bases between. From germline, CDR1 is MNHEY and CDR2 SMNVEV (reference sequence). Here the CDR3 reads CASASGTYNEQFF. Here the CDR3 DNA reads TGTGCCAGCGCCTCCGGCACCTACAATGAGCAGTTCTTC.

CDR3 sequence: CASSCPGQMKQPQHF. The DNA for the CDR3 is TGTGCCAGCAGTTGCCCGGGACAGATGAAGCAGCCCCAGCATTTT. The chain joins TRBV27 to TRBJ1-5; 7 nucleotides match TRBD1. With V trimmed by 4 bases and J by 7 bases, 10 bases remained unmatched. From germline, CDR1 is MNHEY and CDR2 SMNVEV (reference sequence). There are 15 residues in the CDR3.

The CDR3 DNA is TGTGCCAGCAGCGGCGAACAGGGGATGGCTCCTGGAAACACCATATATTTT. This gives the protein CASSGEQGMAPGNTIYF. The V and J genes are TRBV7-6 and TRBJ1-3; TRBD1 agrees at 7 bases. The junction had 12 bases not matched to a gene; V was cut back by 5 bases and J by 2 bases. The CDR3 has 17 amino acids. CDR1 SGHVS and CDR2 FNYEAQ come from the germline V gene.